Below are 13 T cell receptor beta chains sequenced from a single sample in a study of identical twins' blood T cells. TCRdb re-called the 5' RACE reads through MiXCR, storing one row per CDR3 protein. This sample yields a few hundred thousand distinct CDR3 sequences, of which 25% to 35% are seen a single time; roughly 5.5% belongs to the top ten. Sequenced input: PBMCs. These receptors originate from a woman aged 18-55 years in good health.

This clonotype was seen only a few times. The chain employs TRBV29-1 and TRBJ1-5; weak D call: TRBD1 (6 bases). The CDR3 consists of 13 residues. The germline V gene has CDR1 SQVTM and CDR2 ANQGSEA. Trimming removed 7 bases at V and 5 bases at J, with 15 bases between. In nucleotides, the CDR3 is TGCAGCGCCACGACAGGACTTCATCAGCCCCAGCATTTT. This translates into CSATTGLHQPQHF.

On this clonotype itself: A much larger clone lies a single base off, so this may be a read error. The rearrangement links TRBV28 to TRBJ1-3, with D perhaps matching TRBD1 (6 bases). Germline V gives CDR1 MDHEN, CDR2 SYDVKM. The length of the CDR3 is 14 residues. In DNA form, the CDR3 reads TGTGCCAGCTCCCCGGGGGGCGCTGGAAACAGCATATATTTT. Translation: CASSPGGAGNSIYF.

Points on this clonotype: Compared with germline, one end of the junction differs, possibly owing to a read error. CDR3 nucleotide sequence: TGTGCCGGCAGTTACTCCAGGAATGAGCAGTTCTTC. Translated: CAGSYSRNEQFF. J is TRBJ2-1 and V is TRBV6-7; no definite D call. TRBV6-7 is classed as an ORF, of uncertain function. The CDR3 length is 12 residues.

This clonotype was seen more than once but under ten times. This chain's CDR3 is CASRSDTSYGYTF. As DNA, the CDR3 is TGCGCCAGCAGGTCGGACACGAGCTATGGCTACACCTTC. V usage is TRBV5-1 and J usage is TRBJ1-2, with D tentatively TRBD1 (5 bases). V lost 5 bases and J lost 4, with 12 bases in between. Germline V gives CDR1 SGHRS, CDR2 YFSETQ. There are 13 residues in the CDR3.

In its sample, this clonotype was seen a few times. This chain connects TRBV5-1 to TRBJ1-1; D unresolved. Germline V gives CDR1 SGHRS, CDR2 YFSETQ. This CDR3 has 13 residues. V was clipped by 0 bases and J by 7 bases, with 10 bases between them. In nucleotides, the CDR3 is TGCGCCAGCAGCTTGGGGTGGGAAGGTGAAGCTTTCTTT. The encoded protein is CASSLGWEGEAFF.

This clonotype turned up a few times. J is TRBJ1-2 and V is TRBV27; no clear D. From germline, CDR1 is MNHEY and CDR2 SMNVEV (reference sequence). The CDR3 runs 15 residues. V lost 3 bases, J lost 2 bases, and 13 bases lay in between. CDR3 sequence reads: CASSFSYYVNYGYTF. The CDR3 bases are TGTGCCAGCAGTTTTAGTTACTACGTGAACTATGGCTACACCTTC.

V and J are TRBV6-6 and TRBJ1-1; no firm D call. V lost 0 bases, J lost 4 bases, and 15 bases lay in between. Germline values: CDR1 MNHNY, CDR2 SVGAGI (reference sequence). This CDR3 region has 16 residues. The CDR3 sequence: CASSYSTGFTGTEAFF. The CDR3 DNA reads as TGTGCCAGCAGTTACTCGACTGGATTCACGGGCACTGAAGCTTTCTTT.

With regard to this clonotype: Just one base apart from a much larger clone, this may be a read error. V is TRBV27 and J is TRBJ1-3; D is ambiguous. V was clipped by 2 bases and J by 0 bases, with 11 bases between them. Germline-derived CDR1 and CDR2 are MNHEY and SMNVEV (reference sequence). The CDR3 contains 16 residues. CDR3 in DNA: TGTGCCAGCAGTTTACCTTCCTCGCTCTCTGGAAACACCATATATTTT. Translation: CASSLPSSLSGNTIYF.

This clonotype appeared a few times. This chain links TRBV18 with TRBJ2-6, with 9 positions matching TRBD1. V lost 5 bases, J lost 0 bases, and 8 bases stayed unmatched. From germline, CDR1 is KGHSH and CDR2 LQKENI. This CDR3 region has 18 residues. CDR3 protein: CASSLRTGAVSGANVLTF. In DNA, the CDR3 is TGTGCCAGCTCATTAAGGACAGGGGCTGTCTCTGGGGCCAACGTCCTGACTTTC.

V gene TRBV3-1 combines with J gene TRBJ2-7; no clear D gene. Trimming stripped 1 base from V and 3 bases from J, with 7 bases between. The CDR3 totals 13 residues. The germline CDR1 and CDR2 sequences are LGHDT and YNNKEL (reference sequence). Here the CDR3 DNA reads TGTGCCAGCAGCCAAGTTGGCAACTACGAGCAGTACTTC. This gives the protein CASSQVGNYEQYF.

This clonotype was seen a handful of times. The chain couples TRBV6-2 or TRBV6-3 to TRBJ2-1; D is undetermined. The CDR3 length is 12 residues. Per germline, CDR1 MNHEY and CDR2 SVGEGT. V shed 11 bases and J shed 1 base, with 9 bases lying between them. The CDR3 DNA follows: TGTGCCGCCGCTGAATCCTACAATGAGCAGTTCTTC. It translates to CAAAESYNEQFF.

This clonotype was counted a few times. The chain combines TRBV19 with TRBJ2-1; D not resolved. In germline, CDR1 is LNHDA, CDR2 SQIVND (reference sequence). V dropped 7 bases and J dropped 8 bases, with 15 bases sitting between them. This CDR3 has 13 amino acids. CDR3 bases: TGTGCCAGTAAGGTTTCCAGAGGCCATGAGCAGTTCTTC. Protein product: CASKVSRGHEQFF. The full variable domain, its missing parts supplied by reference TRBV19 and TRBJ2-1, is DGGITQSPKYLFRKEGQNVTLSCEQNLNHDAMYWYRQDPGQGLRLIYYSQIVNDFQKGDIAEGYSVSREKKESFPLTVTSAQKNPTAFYLCASKVSRGHEQFFGPGTRLTVL.

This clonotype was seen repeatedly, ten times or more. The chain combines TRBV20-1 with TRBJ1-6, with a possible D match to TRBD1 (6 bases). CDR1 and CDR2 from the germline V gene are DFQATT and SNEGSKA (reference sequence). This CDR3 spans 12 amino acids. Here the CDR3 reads CSGGSPNSPLHF. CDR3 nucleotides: TGCTCGGGGGGCAGCCCGAATTCACCCCTCCACTTT.